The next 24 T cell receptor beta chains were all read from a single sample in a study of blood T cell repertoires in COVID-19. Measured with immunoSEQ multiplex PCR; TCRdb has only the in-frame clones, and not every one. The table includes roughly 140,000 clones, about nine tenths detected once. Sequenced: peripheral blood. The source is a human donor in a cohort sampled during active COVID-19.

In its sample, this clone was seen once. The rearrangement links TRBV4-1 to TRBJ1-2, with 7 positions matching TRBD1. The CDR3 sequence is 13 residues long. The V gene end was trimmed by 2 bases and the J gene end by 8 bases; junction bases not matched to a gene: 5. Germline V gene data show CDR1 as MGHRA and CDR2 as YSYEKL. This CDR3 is CASSQPGTEGYTF. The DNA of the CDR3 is TGCGCCAGCAGCCAACCCGGGACAGAAGGCTACACCTTC.

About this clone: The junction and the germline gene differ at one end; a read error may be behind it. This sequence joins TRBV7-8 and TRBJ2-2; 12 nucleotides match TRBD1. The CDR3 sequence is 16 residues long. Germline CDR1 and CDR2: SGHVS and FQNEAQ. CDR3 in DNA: TGTGCCAGCAGCTCGGGACAGGGGGCGAAAACCGGGGAGCTGTTTTTT. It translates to CASSSGQGAKTGELFF.

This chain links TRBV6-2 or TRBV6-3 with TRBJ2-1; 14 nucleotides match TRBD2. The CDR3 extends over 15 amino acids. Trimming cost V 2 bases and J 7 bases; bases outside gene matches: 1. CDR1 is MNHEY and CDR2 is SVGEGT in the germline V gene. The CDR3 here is CASSYGTSGSNEQFF. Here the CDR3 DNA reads TGTGCCAGCAGTTACGGGACTAGCGGGAGTAATGAGCAGTTCTTC.

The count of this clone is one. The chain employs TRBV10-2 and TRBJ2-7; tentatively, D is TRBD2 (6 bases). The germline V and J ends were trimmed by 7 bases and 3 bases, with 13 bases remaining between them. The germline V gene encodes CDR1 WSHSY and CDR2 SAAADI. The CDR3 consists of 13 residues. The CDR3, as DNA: TGCGCCAGCAAGGCGGGACTCCTCTACGAGCAGTACTTC. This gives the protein CASKAGLLYEQYF.

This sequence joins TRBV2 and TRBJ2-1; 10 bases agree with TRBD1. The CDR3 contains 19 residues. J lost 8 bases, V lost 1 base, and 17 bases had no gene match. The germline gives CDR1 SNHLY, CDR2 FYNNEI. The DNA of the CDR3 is TGTGCCAGCAGTGAAGTTCTTCGTATTTGGGGACAGGGGAGCGATGAGCAGTTCTTC. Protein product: CASSEVLRIWGQGSDEQFF.

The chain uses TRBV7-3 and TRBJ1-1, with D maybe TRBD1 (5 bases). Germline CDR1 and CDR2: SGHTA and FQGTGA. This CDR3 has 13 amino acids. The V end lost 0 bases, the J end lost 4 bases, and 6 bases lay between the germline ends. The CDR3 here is CASSLTGVTEAFF. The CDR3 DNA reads TGTGCCAGCAGCTTAACAGGGGTCACTGAAGCTTTCTTT.

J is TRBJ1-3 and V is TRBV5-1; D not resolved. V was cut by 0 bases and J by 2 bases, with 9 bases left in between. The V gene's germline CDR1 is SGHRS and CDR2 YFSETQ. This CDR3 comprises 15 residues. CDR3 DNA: TGCGCCAGCAGCTTGGACGGGAGGACTGGAAACACCATATATTTT. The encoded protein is CASSLDGRTGNTIYF.

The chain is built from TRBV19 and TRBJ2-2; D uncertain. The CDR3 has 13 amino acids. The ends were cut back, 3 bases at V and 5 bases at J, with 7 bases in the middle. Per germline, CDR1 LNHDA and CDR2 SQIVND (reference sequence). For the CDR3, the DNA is TGTGCCAGTAGTATTCAGGAAACCGGGGAGCTGTTTTTT. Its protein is CASSIQETGELFF.

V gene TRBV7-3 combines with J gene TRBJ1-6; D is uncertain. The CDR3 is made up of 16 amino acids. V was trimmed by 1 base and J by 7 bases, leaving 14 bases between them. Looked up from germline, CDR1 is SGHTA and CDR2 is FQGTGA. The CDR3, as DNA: TGTGCCAGCAGCTTAAGGTCTCCGGGAATGAATTCACCCCTCCACTTT. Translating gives CASSLRSPGMNSPLHF.

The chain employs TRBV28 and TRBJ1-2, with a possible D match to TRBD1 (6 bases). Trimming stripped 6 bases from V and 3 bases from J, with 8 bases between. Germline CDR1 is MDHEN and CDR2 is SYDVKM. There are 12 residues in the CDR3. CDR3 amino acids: CASRRQDYGYTF. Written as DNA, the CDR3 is TGTGCCAGCAGGCGACAGGACTATGGCTACACCTTC.

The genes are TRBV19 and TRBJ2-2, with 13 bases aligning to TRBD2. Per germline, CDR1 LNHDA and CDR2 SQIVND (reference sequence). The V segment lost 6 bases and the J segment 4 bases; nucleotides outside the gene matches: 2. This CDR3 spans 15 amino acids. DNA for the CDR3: TGTGCCAGTAGGACTAGCGGGGGGAGCACCGGGGAGCTGTTTTTT. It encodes CASRTSGGSTGELFF.

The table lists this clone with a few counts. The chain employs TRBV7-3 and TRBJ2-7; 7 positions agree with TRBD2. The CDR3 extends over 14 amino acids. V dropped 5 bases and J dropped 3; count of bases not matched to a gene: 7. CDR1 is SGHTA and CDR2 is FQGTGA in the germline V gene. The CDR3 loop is CASSDRAGLYEQYF. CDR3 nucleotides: TGTGCCAGCAGCGACCGAGCGGGACTCTACGAGCAGTACTTC.

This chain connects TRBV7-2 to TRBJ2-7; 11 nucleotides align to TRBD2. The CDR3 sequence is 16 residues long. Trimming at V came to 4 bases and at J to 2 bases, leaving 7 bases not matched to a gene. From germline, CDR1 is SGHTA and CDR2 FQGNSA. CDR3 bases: TGTGCCAGCAGCTCGTCAGGGACTAGCGGAACCTACGAGCAGTACTTC. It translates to CASSSSGTSGTYEQYF.

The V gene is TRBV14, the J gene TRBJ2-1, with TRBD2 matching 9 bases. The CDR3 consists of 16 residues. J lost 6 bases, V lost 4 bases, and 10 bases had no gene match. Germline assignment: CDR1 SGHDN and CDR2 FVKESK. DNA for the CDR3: TGTGCCAGCAGCCGGCGGGAGGGCCGAGTACTCAATGAGCAGTTCTTC. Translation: CASSRREGRVLNEQFF.

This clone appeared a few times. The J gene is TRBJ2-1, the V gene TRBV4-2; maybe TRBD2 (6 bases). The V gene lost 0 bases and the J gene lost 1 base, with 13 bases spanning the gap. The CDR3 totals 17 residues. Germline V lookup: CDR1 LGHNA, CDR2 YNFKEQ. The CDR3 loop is CASSQDPSLASYNEQFF. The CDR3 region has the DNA TGTGCCAGCAGCCAAGATCCCAGCCTAGCGTCCTACAATGAGCAGTTCTTC.

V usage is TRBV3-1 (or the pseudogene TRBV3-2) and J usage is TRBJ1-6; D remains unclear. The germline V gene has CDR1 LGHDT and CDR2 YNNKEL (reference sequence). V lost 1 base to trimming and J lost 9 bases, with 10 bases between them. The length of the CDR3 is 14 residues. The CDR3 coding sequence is TGTGCCAGCAGCCAAGTCGGAGGTACTTCACCCCTCCACTTT. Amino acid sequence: CASSQVGGTSPLHF.

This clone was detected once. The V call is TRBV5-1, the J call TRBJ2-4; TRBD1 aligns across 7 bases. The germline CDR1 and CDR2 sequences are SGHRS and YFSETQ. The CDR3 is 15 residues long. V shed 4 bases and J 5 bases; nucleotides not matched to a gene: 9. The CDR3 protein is CASSVGQLNQNIQYF. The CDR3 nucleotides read TGCGCCAGCAGCGTGGGACAGCTGAACCAAAACATTCAGTACTTC.

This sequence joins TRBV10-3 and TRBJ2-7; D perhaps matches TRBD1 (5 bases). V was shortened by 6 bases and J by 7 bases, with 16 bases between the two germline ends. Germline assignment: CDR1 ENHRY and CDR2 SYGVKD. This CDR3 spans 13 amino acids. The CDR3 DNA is TGTGCCATCAGGACACAGGCTGGGGAAGAGCAGTACTTC. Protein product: CAIRTQAGEEQYF.

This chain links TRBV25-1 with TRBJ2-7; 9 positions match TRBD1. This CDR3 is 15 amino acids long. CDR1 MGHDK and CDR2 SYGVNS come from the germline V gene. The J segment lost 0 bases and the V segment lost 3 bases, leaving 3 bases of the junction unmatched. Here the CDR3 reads CASSDPGQGSYEQYF. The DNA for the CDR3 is TGTGCCAGCAGTGATCCGGGACAGGGCTCCTACGAGCAGTACTTC.

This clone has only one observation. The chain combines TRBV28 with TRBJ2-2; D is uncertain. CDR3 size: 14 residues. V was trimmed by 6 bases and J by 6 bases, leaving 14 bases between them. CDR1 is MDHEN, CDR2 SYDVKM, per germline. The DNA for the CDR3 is TGTGCCAGCAGCTCTCCCCCAGGTCCCGGGGAGCTGTTTTTT. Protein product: CASSSPPGPGELFF.

As DNA, the CDR3 is TGTGCCAGCAGCTCCCGCGGGACTAGCGGCTCCTACGAGCAGTACTTC. Amino acid sequence: CASSSRGTSGSYEQYF. V is TRBV7-2 and J is TRBJ2-7; 11 bases match TRBD2. The CDR3 runs to 16 residues. Germline loops: CDR1 SGHTA, CDR2 FQGNSA. J lost 0 bases, V lost 4 bases, and 5 bases had no gene match.

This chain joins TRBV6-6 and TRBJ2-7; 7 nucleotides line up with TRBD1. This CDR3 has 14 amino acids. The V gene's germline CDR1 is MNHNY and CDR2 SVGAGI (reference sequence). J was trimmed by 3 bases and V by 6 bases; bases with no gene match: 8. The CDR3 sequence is CASSLGTDLYEQYF. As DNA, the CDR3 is TGTGCCAGCAGCCTTGGGACAGATCTCTACGAGCAGTACTTC.

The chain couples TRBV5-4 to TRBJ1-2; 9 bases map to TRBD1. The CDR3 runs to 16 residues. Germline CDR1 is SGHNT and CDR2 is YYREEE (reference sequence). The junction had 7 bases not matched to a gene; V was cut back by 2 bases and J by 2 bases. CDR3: CASSFDRGGLNYGYTF. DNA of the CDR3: TGTGCCAGCAGCTTCGACAGGGGGGGGTTAAACTATGGCTACACCTTC.

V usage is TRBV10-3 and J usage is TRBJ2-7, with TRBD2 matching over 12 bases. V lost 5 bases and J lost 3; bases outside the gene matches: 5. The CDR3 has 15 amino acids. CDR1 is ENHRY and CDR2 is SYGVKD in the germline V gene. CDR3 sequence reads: CAISLLAGGHYEQYF. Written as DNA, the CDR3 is TGTGCCATCAGTTTACTAGCGGGAGGCCACTACGAGCAGTACTTC.